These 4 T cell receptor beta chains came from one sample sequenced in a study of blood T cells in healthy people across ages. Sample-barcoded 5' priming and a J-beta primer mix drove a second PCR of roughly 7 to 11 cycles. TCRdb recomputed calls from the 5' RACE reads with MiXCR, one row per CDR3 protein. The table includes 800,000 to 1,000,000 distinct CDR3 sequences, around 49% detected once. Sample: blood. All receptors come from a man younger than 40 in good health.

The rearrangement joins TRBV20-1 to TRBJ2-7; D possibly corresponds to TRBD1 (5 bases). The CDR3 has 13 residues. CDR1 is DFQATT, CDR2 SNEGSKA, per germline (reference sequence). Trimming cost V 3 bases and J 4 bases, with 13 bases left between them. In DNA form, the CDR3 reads TGCAGTGCTAGTAGTGTAGGGGCGTACGAGCAGTACTTC. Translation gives CSASSVGAYEQYF.

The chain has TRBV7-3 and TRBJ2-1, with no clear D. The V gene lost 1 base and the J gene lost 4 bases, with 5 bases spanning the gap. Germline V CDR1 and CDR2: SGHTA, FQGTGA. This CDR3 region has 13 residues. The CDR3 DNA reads TGTGCCAGCAGCTTAAAGGGATACAATGAGCAGTTCTTC. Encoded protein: CASSLKGYNEQFF.

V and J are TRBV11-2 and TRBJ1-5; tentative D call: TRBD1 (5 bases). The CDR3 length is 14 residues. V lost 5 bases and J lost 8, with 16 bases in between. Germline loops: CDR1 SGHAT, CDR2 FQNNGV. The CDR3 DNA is TGTGCCAGCAGCCGGAGGGGAGGCCGGGAGCCCCAGCATTTT. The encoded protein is CASSRRGGREPQHF. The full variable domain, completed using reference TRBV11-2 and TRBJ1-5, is EAGVAQSPRYKIIEKRQSVAFWCNPISGHATLYWYQQILGQGPKLLIQFQNNGVVDDSQLPKDRFSAERLKGVDSTLKIQPAKLEDSAVYLCASSRRGGREPQHFGDGTRLSIL.

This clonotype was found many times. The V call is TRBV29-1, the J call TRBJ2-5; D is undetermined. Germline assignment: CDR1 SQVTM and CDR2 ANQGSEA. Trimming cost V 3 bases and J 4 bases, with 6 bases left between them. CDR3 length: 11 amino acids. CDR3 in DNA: TGCAGCGTTGAGAGAGTAGAGACCCAGTACTTC. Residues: CSVERVETQYF.